The rows below give T cell receptor beta chains drawn from one sample of a study of breast tumors, draining lymph nodes, adjacent tissues. TCRdb re-called the multiplex PCR reads with MiXCR, one entry per CDR3 protein. The sample has 130,000 or so distinct CDR3 sequences; around 21% are singletons. The sequenced sample was axillary lymph node tissue. The receptors come from a female donor with breast cancer. Some clones in this sample may be carry-over from other donors' samples. Both conserved end residues are part of each CDR3. D genes are given only for firm matches. A row's size may be missing; if present it is once, few, many or a size class.

j_call v_call clone_size d_call cdr3_aa cdr3_nt
TRBJ2-5 TRBV7-7 many . CASSLHTDEETQYF TGTGCTAGCAGCTTACATACAGACGAGGAGACCCAGTACTTC
TRBJ2-1 TRBV29-1 many . CSGRAGVEQFF TGCAGCGGCCGCGCCGGGGTTGAGCAGTTCTTC
TRBJ2-2 TRBV20-1 many . CSAQGSDGGSTGELFF TGCAGTGCCCAAGGTTCTGATGGGGGGAGCACCGGGGAGCTGTTTTTT
TRBJ2-1 TRBV14 many . CASSQESSNEQFF TGTGCCAGCAGCCAAGAGAGCAGCAATGAGCAGTTCTTC
TRBJ2-6 TRBV6-1 . . CASSSKPTFSGANVLTF TGTGCCAGCAGTTCTAAACCCACTTTCTCTGGGGCCAACGTCCTGACTTTC
TRBJ2-2 TRBV5-5 . . CASSLDITGELFF TGTGCCAGCAGCTTGGACATCACCGGGGAGCTGTTTTTT
TRBJ1-5 TRBV2 many . CASSEVPGRIQPQHF TGTGCCAGCAGTGAAGTACCTGGAAGGATTCAGCCCCAGCATTTT
TRBJ1-2 TRBV7-6 many . CASSSGTAYGYTF TGTGCCAGCAGCTCCGGGACGGCCTATGGCTACACCTTC
TRBJ1-6 TRBV5-6 many TRBD1 CASSPRTGDYNSPLHF TGTGCCAGCAGCCCACGGACAGGGGACTATAATTCACCCCTCCACTTT
TRBJ2-2 TRBV9 . TRBD2 CASSVGGTSGSSHTGELFF TGTGCCAGCAGCGTAGGGGGGACTAGCGGGAGTTCTCACACCGGGGAGCTGTTTTTT
TRBJ2-7 TRBV12-3/TRBV12-4 many . CASSSNGPYEQYF TGTGCCAGCAGTTCGAACGGGCCCTACGAGCAGTACTTC
TRBJ2-2 TRBV19 . TRBD1 CASSIGPTGTGELFF TGTGCCAGTAGTATAGGCCCGACAGGGACCGGGGAGCTGTTTTTT
TRBJ2-1 TRBV2 many . CASVLDSYSYNEQFF TGTGCCAGTGTGTTAGACTCATACTCCTACAATGAGCAGTTCTTC
TRBJ1-5 TRBV10-2 . . CASSEPNQPQHF TGCGCCAGCAGTGAACCAAATCAGCCCCAGCATTTT
TRBJ2-7 TRBV18 many . CASSPLGENEQYF TGTGCCAGCTCACCCCTAGGGGAAAACGAGCAGTACTTC
TRBJ1-4 TRBV7-9 many . CASSPATNEKLFF TGTGCCAGCAGCCCGGCCACTAATGAAAAACTGTTTTTT
TRBJ2-3 TRBV12-3/TRBV12-4 many TRBD2 CASSFAGDGTDTQYF TGTGCCAGCAGTTTTGCGGGAGACGGCACAGATACGCAGTATTTT
TRBJ1-6 TRBV9 many . CASTSLSDPYNSPLHF TGTGCCAGCACTTCTTTGTCGGACCCCTATAATTCACCCCTCCACTTT
TRBJ1-5 TRBV25-1 . TRBD1 CASSEGTGTWQPQHF TGTGCCAGCAGTGAAGGGACAGGGACGTGGCAGCCCCAGCATTTT
TRBJ2-2 TRBV15 many TRBD2 CATSSGRANTGELFF TGTGCCACCAGCAGCGGGAGGGCGAACACCGGGGAGCTGTTTTTT
TRBJ2-7 TRBV11-2 many TRBD2 CASSWIAGPYEQYF TGTGCCAGCAGTTGGATAGCGGGACCCTACGAGCAGTACTTC
TRBJ1-5 TRBV5-6 many TRBD1 CASSLATGGNQPQHF TGTGCCAGCAGCTTGGCAACAGGGGGCAATCAGCCCCAGCATTTT
TRBJ2-5 TRBV9 many . CASSVGRQETQYF TGTGCCAGCAGCGTAGGCCGCCAAGAGACCCAGTACTTC
TRBJ1-4 TRBV5-4 few . CASSPGAGTTNEKLFF TGTGCCAGCAGCCCGGGAGCGGGTACAACTAATGAAAAACTGTTTTTT
TRBJ1-5 TRBV3-1 many . CASSPTGQINQPQHF TGTGCCAGCAGCCCTACCGGACAGATCAATCAGCCCCAGCATTTT
TRBJ2-7 TRBV20-1 many TRBD1 CSATTGIEQYF TGCAGTGCCACGACAGGGATAGAGCAGTACTTC
TRBJ2-3 TRBV15 many TRBD2 CATSNSPSGRTDTQYF TGTGCCACCAGCAATTCGCCTAGCGGGAGAACAGATACGCAGTATTTT
TRBJ2-7 TRBV11-2 many . CASSAQLASDEQYF TGTGCCAGCAGCGCACAACTAGCCTCCGACGAGCAGTACTTC
TRBJ2-1 TRBV7-9 many TRBD1 CASSLSSGGWYEQFF TGTGCCAGCAGCTTAAGTTCAGGGGGCTGGTATGAGCAGTTCTTC
TRBJ2-2 TRBV6-4 . . CASKPSRNTGELFF TGTGCCAGCAAACCTAGCCGGAACACCGGGGAGCTGTTTTTT
TRBJ2-1 TRBV4-1 many TRBD2 CASSQERRLAGAGEQFF TGCGCCAGCAGCCAAGAACGGCGGCTAGCGGGAGCTGGCGAGCAGTTCTTC
TRBJ2-5 TRBV5-5 . . CASSLARVGAGTQYF TGTGCCAGCAGCTTGGCCAGGGTGGGGGCAGGGACCCAGTACTTC
TRBJ1-2 TRBV6-6 . . CTSSSRAGHGYTF TGTACCAGCAGTTCCCGCGCGGGGCATGGCTACACCTTC
TRBJ1-5 TRBV6-1 few . CASSDGGAQHF TGTGCCAGCAGCGACGGAGGGGCCCAGCATTTT
TRBJ2-3 TRBV27 . TRBD2 CASRIVPSGSSADTQYF TGTGCCAGCAGGATTGTTCCTAGCGGGAGTTCGGCAGATACGCAGTATTTT
TRBJ2-5 TRBV10-2 many TRBD2 CASSEASGRLETQYF TGCGCCAGCAGTGAAGCTAGCGGGAGATTAGAGACCCAGTACTTC
TRBJ2-1 TRBV6-8 few . CASSYSSPGNEQFF TGTGCCAGCAGTTACTCGAGCCCGGGCAATGAGCAGTTCTTC
TRBJ1-5 TRBV6-5 many TRBD1 CASSETGVGQPQHF TGTGCCAGCAGTGAAACAGGGGTAGGTCAGCCCCAGCATTTT
TRBJ1-5 TRBV11-1 many . CASSWAQNQPQHF TGTGCCAGCAGCTGGGCCCAAAATCAGCCCCAGCATTTT
TRBJ2-1 TRBV7-8 many TRBD1 CASMHRDRTTGEQFF TGTGCCAGCATGCATAGGGACAGGACTACGGGGGAGCAGTTCTTC
TRBJ1-4 TRBV7-6 many TRBD1 CASSPGQGITNEKLFF TGTGCCAGCAGCCCTGGACAGGGTATAACTAATGAAAAACTGTTTTTT
TRBJ1-2 TRBV19 many TRBD1 CASTRDSRANYGYTF TGTGCCAGTACCCGGGACAGCCGTGCTAACTATGGCTACACCTTC
TRBJ2-7 TRBV9 many TRBD1 CASSVDQGVIEQYF TGTGCCAGCAGCGTAGATCAGGGGGTGATCGAGCAGTACTTC
TRBJ2-5 TRBV28 . . CASSFRSLRRETQYF TGTGCCAGCAGTTTCCGTAGCCTCCGTAGGGAGACCCAGTACTTC
TRBJ1-6 TRBV5-1 many TRBD1 CASSRGGQGNNSPLHF TGCGCCAGCAGCCGGGGGGGACAGGGAAATAATTCACCCCTCCACTTT
TRBJ2-3 TRBV3-1 . . CASSPMGFSTDTQYF TGTGCCAGCAGCCCTATGGGATTTTCCACAGATACGCAGTATTTT
TRBJ2-7 TRBV20-1 many TRBD1 CSARDKRQGDF TGCAGTGCTAGAGATAAGAGACAGGGAGACTTC
TRBJ2-7 TRBV28 few . CASNQGEGHYEQYF TGTGCCAGCAATCAGGGGGAGGGCCACTACGAGCAGTACTTC
TRBJ1-2 TRBV27 few . CASSLSGQGFYGYTF TGTGCCAGCAGTTTATCGGGTCAGGGATTCTATGGCTACACCTTC
TRBJ1-6 TRBV4-1 . . CASGQEPRAGNSPLHF TGCGCCAGCGGCCAAGAACCCCGGGCTGGGAATTCACCCCTCCACTTT
TRBJ2-3 TRBV7-6 . TRBD1 CASSPARGQRTDTQYF TGTGCCAGCAGCCCCGCGAGGGGGCAGCGCACAGATACGCAGTATTTT
TRBJ2-1 TRBV6-5 . TRBD2 CASSYSGLAGSYNEQFF TGTGCCAGCAGTTACTCGGGACTAGCGGGCTCCTACAATGAGCAGTTCTTC
TRBJ2-2 TRBV7-8 . TRBD2 CASSSGTSGNTGGLFF TGTGCCAGCAGCTCTGGGACTAGCGGTAACACCGGGGGGCTGTTTTTT
TRBJ2-2 TRBV12-3/TRBV12-4 many TRBD1 CASNRQGTTGELFF TGTGCCAGCAATCGACAGGGAACTACCGGGGAGCTGTTTTTT